These T cell receptor beta chains were read from a single sample in a study of shared clonotypes between healthy human individuals. TCRdb's copy holds only in-frame clones and misses some; the assay was immunoSEQ multiplex PCR. The data show some 1 million clones, about 75% seen once. Sequenced input: memory CD4+ T cells sorted from blood. The receptors here all came from a man younger than 35 in good health. The CDR3 runs from the conserved cysteine through the conserved F or W. D genes are given only for firm matches. Size tells how often a clone was seen (once, few, many) or the class of an expanded clone, and some rows leave it out.

clone size: .
J gene: TRBJ1-3
V gene: TRBV4-2
D gene: .
CDR3 protein: CASSQLDSLSGNTIYF
CDR3 DNA: TGTGCCAGCAGCCAATTAGACAGCCTCTCTGGAAACACCATATATTTT

clone size: .
J gene: TRBJ2-1
V gene: TRBV5-1
D gene: TRBD2
CDR3 protein: CASSLGSGSINEQFF
CDR3 DNA: TGCGCCAGCAGCTTGGGTAGCGGGAGTATCAATGAGCAGTTCTTC

clone size: .
J gene: TRBJ2-2
V gene: TRBV5-1
D gene: .
CDR3 protein: CASTTLPPGELFF
CDR3 DNA: TGCGCCAGCACTACATTACCGCCCGGGGAGCTGTTTTTT

clone size: few
J gene: TRBJ1-1
V gene: TRBV14
D gene: .
CDR3 protein: CASSPQMNTEAFF
CDR3 DNA: TGTGCCAGCAGCCCACAGATGAACACTGAAGCTTTCTTT

clone size: .
J gene: TRBJ2-6
V gene: TRBV29-1
D gene: .
CDR3 protein: CSVQVTGANVLTF
CDR3 DNA: TGCAGCGTGCAGGTTACCGGGGCCAACGTCCTGACTTTC

clone size: .
J gene: TRBJ2-1
V gene: TRBV2
D gene: TRBD1
CDR3 protein: CASTQTGMNEQFF
CDR3 DNA: TGTGCCAGCACCCAGACAGGGATGAATGAGCAGTTCTTC

clone size: few
J gene: TRBJ2-7
V gene: TRBV6-5
D gene: .
CDR3 protein: CASSYSPSYEQYF
CDR3 DNA: TGTGCCAGCAGTTACTCCCCCTCCTACGAGCAGTACTTC

clone size: few
J gene: TRBJ2-1
V gene: TRBV7-2
D gene: TRBD2
CDR3 protein: CASSLRRLAGYNEQFF
CDR3 DNA: TGTGCCAGCAGCCTCCGGCGACTAGCGGGATACAATGAGCAGTTCTTC

clone size: .
J gene: TRBJ2-5
V gene: TRBV9
D gene: .
CDR3 protein: CASSANQETQYF
CDR3 DNA: TGTGCCAGCAGCGCCAACCAAGAGACCCAGTACTTC

clone size: .
J gene: TRBJ2-2
V gene: TRBV11-2
D gene: .
CDR3 protein: CASSRLPGDTGELFF
CDR3 DNA: TGTGCCAGCAGCCGACTTCCCGGGGACACCGGGGAGCTGTTTTTT

clone size: .
J gene: TRBJ1-6
V gene: TRBV7-8
D gene: TRBD1
CDR3 protein: CASSLDRAWEGALHF
CDR3 DNA: TGTGCCAGCAGCTTGGACAGGGCTTGGGAGGGGGCCCTCCACTTT

clone size: .
J gene: TRBJ1-2
V gene: TRBV30
D gene: .
CDR3 protein: CAWSDPTVRYGYTF
CDR3 DNA: TGTGCCTGGAGTGACCCGACAGTTCGCTATGGCTACACCTTC

clone size: .
J gene: TRBJ2-6
V gene: TRBV30
D gene: .
CDR3 protein: CAWRSLGVSGANVLTF
CDR3 DNA: TGTGCCTGGAGGTCCTTGGGGGTCTCTGGGGCCAACGTCCTGACTTTC

clone size: .
J gene: TRBJ2-1
V gene: TRBV5-8
D gene: TRBD2
CDR3 protein: CASSQALLAGGLDEQFF
CDR3 DNA: TGTGCCAGCAGCCAAGCCTTACTAGCGGGTGGGCTGGATGAGCAGTTCTTC

clone size: .
J gene: TRBJ2-3
V gene: TRBV11-2
D gene: .
CDR3 protein: CASSLDQLSLTDTQYF
CDR3 DNA: TGTGCCAGCAGCTTAGATCAACTGTCCCTCACAGATACGCAGTATTTT

clone size: .
J gene: TRBJ2-7
V gene: TRBV13
D gene: .
CDR3 protein: CASSLVGTQKEQYF
CDR3 DNA: TGTGCCAGCAGCTTAGTTGGGACCCAAAAAGAGCAGTACTTC

clone size: once
J gene: TRBJ2-3
V gene: TRBV5-1
D gene: TRBD2
CDR3 protein: CASSLVGGVTDTQYF
CDR3 DNA: TGCGCCAGCAGCTTGGTTGGGGGGGTCACAGATACGCAGTATTTT

clone size: once
J gene: TRBJ1-5
V gene: TRBV2
D gene: .
CDR3 protein: CASRSDGNQPQHF
CDR3 DNA: TGTGCCAGCAGATCCGACGGCAATCAGCCCCAGCATTTT

clone size: few
J gene: TRBJ2-3
V gene: TRBV5-1
D gene: .
CDR3 protein: CASSREGSTDTQYF
CDR3 DNA: TGCGCCAGCAGCCGCGAGGGAAGCACAGATACGCAGTATTTT

clone size: once
J gene: TRBJ1-1
V gene: TRBV27
D gene: .
CDR3 protein: CASSSYPGGPFF
CDR3 DNA: TGTGCCAGCAGCTCATACCCCGGGGGACCTTTCTTT

clone size: few
J gene: TRBJ1-5
V gene: TRBV2
D gene: .
CDR3 protein: CASNENSNQPQHF
CDR3 DNA: TGTGCCAGCAACGAAAACAGCAATCAGCCCCAGCATTTT

clone size: many
J gene: TRBJ1-4
V gene: TRBV2
D gene: .
CDR3 protein: CASSVSGFNEKLFF
CDR3 DNA: TGTGCCAGCAGTGTGAGCGGTTTTAATGAAAAACTGTTTTTT

clone size: .
J gene: TRBJ2-7
V gene: TRBV5-1
D gene: TRBD2
CDR3 protein: CASSPLGGAYHEQYF
CDR3 DNA: TGCGCCAGCAGCCCACTGGGAGGGGCTTACCACGAGCAGTACTTC

clone size: .
J gene: TRBJ2-5
V gene: TRBV28
D gene: TRBD1
CDR3 protein: CASRAPDRGETQYF
CDR3 DNA: TGTGCCAGCAGGGCCCCGGACAGGGGGGAGACCCAGTACTTC

clone size: .
J gene: TRBJ2-5
V gene: TRBV18
D gene: TRBD1
CDR3 protein: CASSPAGQALGETQYF
CDR3 DNA: TGTGCCAGCTCACCTGCCGGACAGGCTTTAGGAGAGACCCAGTACTTC

clone size: .
J gene: TRBJ2-7
V gene: TRBV10-3
D gene: .
CDR3 protein: CAISEGAYEQYF
CDR3 DNA: TGTGCCATCAGTGAAGGAGCTTACGAGCAGTACTTC